These T cell receptor beta chains were read from a single sample in a study of blood T cell repertoires in COVID-19. Assay used: immunoSEQ multiplex PCR; TCRdb lists only in-frame clones, some missing. This repertoire shows under 75,000 clones, 80% to 90% found once; its top ten account for less than 2.5%. Sequencing used peripheral blood. These receptors were taken from a man aged 25 to 40 with acute or convalescent COVID-19. Both conserved end residues are part of each CDR3. A D gene is named only where the DNA matches it firmly. Size is omitted from some rows. Given values are once, few, many or a class for expanded clones.

v_gene: TRBV7-2
abundance: .
d_gene: TRBD2
j_gene: TRBJ2-7
len: 14
CDR3aa: CASTGTSGSYEQYF
CDR3nt: TGTGCCAGCACCGGGACTAGCGGGAGTTACGAGCAGTACTTC

v_gene: TRBV6-1
abundance: .
d_gene: TRBD2
j_gene: TRBJ2-5
len: 14
CDR3aa: CASSDGGGVGTQYF
CDR3nt: TGTGCCAGCAGTGACGGCGGGGGGGTCGGGACCCAGTACTTC

v_gene: TRBV2
abundance: .
d_gene: .
j_gene: TRBJ2-6
len: 13
CDR3aa: CANRESGANVLTF
CDR3nt: TGTGCCAACCGAGAATCTGGGGCCAACGTCCTGACTTTC

v_gene: TRBV6-2/TRBV6-3
abundance: once
d_gene: TRBD1
j_gene: TRBJ2-3
len: 18
CDR3aa: CASSYSMTQDRMRDTQYF
CDR3nt: TGTGCCAGCAGTTACTCGATGACCCAGGACAGGATGAGGGATACGCAGTATTTT

v_gene: TRBV30
abundance: .
d_gene: TRBD1
j_gene: TRBJ1-1
len: 14
CDR3aa: CAWSGQGPNTEAFF
CDR3nt: TGTGCCTGGAGCGGACAGGGGCCGAACACTGAAGCTTTCTTT

v_gene: TRBV7-9
abundance: .
d_gene: .
j_gene: TRBJ1-6
len: 14
CDR3aa: CASSLTVPFSPLHF
CDR3nt: TGTGCCAGCAGCTTGACAGTACCTTTTTCACCCCTCCACTTT

v_gene: TRBV4-2
abundance: .
d_gene: .
j_gene: TRBJ1-1
len: 13
CDR3aa: CASRNKMNTEAFF
CDR3nt: TGTGCCAGCAGGAACAAAATGAACACTGAAGCTTTCTTT

v_gene: TRBV5-6
abundance: .
d_gene: TRBD1
j_gene: TRBJ1-1
len: 14
CDR3aa: CASSRQGMNTEAFF
CDR3nt: TGTGCCAGCAGCAGACAGGGGATGAACACTGAAGCTTTCTTT

v_gene: TRBV19
abundance: .
d_gene: TRBD1
j_gene: TRBJ2-2
len: 14
CDR3aa: CASSMTGGTGELFF
CDR3nt: TGTGCCAGTAGTATGACAGGGGGCACCGGGGAGCTGTTTTTT

v_gene: TRBV7-4
abundance: .
d_gene: TRBD1
j_gene: TRBJ1-6
len: 14
CDR3aa: CASSTRTGDSSLHF
CDR3nt: TGTGCCAGCAGCACCCGGACAGGGGATTCATCCCTCCACTTT

v_gene: TRBV6-1
abundance: .
d_gene: .
j_gene: TRBJ1-6
len: 14
CDR3aa: CASSEQAYNSPLHF
CDR3nt: TGTGCCAGCAGTGAACAGGCCTATAATTCACCCCTCCACTTT

v_gene: TRBV28
abundance: .
d_gene: .
j_gene: TRBJ1-6
len: 11
CDR3aa: CASSLGSPLHF
CDR3nt: TGTGCCAGCAGTTTAGGCTCACCCCTCCACTTT

v_gene: TRBV6-6
abundance: once
d_gene: .
j_gene: TRBJ1-2
len: 15
CDR3aa: CASSYSQGQVYGYTF
CDR3nt: TGTGCCAGCAGTTATTCCCAGGGGCAAGTCTATGGCTACACCTTC